Below, one T cell receptor beta chain is given with its context. This CDR3 spans 14 amino acids. The germline V gene encodes CDR1 MNHGY and CDR2 SAAAGT. V shed 8 bases and J 5 bases; nucleotides not matched to a gene: 9. The data originate from a study of T cells in localized non-small cell lung cancer. Clones were sequenced by immunoSEQ multiplex PCR, and TCRdb holds only the in-frame ones, with some missing. The repertoire holds about 3,500 clones, with 25% as singletons. The source material was lung tumor tissue, sampled before any cancer treatment. The chain links TRBV6-8 to TRBJ1-1; 9 bases agree with TRBD1. This TCR came from a woman aged 35 to 70 with stage I lung adenocarcinoma. CDR3 sequence: CASAPTGGRTEAFF. For the CDR3, the DNA is TGTGCCAGCGCTCCTACAGGGGGCCGTACTGAAGCTTTCTTT.